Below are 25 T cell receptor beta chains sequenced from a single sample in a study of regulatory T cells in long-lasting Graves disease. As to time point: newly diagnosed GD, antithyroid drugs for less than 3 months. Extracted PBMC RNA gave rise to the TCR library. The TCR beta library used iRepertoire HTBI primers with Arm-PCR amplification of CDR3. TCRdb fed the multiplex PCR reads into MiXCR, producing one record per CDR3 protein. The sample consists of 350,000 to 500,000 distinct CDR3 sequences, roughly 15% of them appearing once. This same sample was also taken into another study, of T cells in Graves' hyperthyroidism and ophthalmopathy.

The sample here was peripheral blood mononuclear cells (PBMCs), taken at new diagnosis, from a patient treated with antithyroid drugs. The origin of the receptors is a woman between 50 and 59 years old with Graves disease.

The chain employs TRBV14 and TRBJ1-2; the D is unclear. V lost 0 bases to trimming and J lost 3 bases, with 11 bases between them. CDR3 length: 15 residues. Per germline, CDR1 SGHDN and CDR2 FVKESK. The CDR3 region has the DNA TGTGCCAGCAGCCAAGACGCGGCAGCCCACTATGGCTACACCTTC. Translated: CASSQDAAAHYGYTF.

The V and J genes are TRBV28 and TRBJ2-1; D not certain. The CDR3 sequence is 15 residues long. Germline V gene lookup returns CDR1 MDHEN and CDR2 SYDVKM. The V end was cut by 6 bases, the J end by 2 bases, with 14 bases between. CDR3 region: CASSLRAAPYNEQFF. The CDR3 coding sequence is TGTGCCAGCAGCCTAAGGGCAGCTCCCTACAATGAGCAGTTCTTC.

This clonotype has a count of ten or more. CDR3 DNA: TGTGCCAGCAGCTTGTCCGTCGGGAGACAGGCGGAGACCCAGTACTTC. Amino acid sequence: CASSLSVGRQAETQYF. The V call is TRBV7-8, the J call TRBJ2-5; the D call may be TRBD1 or TRBD2 (6 bases each). The V end lost 3 bases, the J end lost 5 bases, and 19 bases lay between the germline ends. The length of the CDR3 is 16 residues. Germline V lookup: CDR1 SGHVS, CDR2 FQNEAQ.

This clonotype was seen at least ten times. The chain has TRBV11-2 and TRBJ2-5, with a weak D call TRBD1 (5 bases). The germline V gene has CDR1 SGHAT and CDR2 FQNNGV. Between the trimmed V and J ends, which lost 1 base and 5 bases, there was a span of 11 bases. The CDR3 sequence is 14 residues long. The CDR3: CASSLGAGRETQYF. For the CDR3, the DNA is TGTGCCAGCAGCTTAGGTGCAGGGCGGGAGACCCAGTACTTC.

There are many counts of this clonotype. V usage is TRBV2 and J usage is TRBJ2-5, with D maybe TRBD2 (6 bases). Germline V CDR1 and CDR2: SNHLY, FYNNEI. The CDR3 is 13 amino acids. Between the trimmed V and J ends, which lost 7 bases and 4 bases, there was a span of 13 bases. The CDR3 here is CASKTRGVETQYF. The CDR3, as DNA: TGTGCCAGCAAGACTAGAGGTGTAGAGACCCAGTACTTC.

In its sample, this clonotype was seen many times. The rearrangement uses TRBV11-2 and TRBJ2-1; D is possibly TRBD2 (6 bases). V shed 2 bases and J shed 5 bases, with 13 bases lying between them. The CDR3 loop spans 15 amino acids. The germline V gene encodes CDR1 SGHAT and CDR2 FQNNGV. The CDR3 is CASSLPGVLNNEQFF. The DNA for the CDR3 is TGTGCCAGCAGCTTACCGGGAGTCCTAAACAATGAGCAGTTCTTC.

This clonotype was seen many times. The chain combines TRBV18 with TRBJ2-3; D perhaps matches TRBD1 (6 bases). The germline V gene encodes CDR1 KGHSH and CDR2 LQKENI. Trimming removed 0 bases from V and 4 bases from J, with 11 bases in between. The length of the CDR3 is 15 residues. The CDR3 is CASSPPDRQADTQYF. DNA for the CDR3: TGTGCCAGCTCACCACCCGATAGACAGGCAGATACGCAGTATTTT.

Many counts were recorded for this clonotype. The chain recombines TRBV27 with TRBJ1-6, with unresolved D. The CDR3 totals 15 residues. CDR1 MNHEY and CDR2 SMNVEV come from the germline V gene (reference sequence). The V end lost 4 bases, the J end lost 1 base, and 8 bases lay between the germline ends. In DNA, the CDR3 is TGTGCCAGCAGTTCGCCCTCTTCCTATAATTCACCCCTCCACTTT. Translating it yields CASSSPSSYNSPLHF.

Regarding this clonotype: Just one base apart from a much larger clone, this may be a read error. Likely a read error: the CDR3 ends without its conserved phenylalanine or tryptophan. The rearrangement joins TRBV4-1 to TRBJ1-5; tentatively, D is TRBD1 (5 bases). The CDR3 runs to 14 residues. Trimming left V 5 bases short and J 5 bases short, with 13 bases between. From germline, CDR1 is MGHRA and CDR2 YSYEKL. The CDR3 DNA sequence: TGCGCCAGCAGCGAAAGTGACAGCGATCAGCCCCAGCATATT. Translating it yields CASSESDSDQPQHI.

The DNA of the CDR3 is TGTGCCACCAGCAGAGGAGGGGGGCTTTTGGAGCAGTTCTTC. It translates to CATSRGGGLLEQFF. The chain couples TRBV15 to TRBJ2-1; D tentatively fits TRBD1 or TRBD2 (6 bases each). The germline V and J ends were trimmed by 1 base and 10 bases, with 14 bases remaining between them. CDR3 length: 14 residues. Germline loops: CDR1 LNHNV, CDR2 YYDKDF (reference sequence).

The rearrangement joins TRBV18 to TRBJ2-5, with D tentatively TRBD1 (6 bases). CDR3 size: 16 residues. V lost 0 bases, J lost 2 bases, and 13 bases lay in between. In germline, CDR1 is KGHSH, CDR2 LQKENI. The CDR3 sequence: CASSPPNYRDQETQYF. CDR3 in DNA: TGTGCCAGCTCACCACCGAACTACAGGGATCAAGAGACCCAGTACTTC.

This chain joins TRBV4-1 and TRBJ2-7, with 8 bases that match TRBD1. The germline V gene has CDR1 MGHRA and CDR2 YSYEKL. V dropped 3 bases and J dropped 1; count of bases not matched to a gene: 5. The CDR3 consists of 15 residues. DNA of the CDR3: TGCGCCAGCAGCCAGCTGGACAGGGTATCCTACGAGCAGTACTTC. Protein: CASSQLDRVSYEQYF.

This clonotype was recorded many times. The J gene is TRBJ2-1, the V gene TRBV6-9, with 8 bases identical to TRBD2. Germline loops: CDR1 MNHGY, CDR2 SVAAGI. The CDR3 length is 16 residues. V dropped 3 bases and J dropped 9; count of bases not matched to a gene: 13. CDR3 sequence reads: CASSYPGTSGIGEQFF. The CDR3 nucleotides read TGTGCCAGCAGTTACCCCGGGACTAGTGGAATTGGTGAGCAGTTCTTC.

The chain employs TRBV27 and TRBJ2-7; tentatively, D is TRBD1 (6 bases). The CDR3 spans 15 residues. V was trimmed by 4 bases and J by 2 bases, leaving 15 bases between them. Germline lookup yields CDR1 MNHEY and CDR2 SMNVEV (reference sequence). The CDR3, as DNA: TGTGCCAGCAGTTCTACCCGGGACAACGCCTACGAGCAGTACTTC. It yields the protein CASSSTRDNAYEQYF.

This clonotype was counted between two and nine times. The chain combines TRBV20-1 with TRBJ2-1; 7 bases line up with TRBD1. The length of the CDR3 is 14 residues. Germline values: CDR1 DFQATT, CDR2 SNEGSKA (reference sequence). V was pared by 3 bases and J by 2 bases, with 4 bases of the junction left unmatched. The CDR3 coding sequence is TGCAGTGCTAGGGCCGGGACAGCCTACAATGAGCAGTTCTTC. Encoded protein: CSARAGTAYNEQFF.

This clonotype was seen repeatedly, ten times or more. Here the CDR3 reads CASSLVGPRSDTQYF. The DNA for the CDR3 is TGTGCCAGCAGCTTGGTGGGGCCCAGGTCAGATACGCAGTATTTT. The chain couples TRBV5-4 to TRBJ2-3; tentative D call: TRBD1 (5 bases). V was trimmed by 0 bases and J by 4 bases, leaving 12 bases between them. Germline CDR1 reads SGHNT; CDR2 reads YYREEE (reference sequence). This CDR3 has 15 amino acids.

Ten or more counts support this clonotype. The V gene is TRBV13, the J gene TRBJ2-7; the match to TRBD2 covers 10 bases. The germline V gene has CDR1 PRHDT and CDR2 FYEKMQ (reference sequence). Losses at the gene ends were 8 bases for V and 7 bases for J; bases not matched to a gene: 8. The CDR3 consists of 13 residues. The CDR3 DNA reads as TGTGCCAGCTACGCTAGCGGGAGACGGGAGCAGTACTTC. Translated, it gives CASYASGRREQYF.

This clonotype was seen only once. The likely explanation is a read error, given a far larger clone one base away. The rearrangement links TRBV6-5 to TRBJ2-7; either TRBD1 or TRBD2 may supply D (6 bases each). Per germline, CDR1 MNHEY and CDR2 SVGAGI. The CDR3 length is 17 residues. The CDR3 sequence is CACSLIGAGHTIYEQYF. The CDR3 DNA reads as TGTGCCTGCAGTTTAATTGGGGCGGGACACACGATCTACGAGCAGTACTTC.

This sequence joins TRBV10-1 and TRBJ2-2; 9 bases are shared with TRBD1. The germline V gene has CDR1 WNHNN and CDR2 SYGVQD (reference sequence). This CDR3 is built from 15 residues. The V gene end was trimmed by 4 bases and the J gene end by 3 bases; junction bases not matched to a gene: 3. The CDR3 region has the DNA TGCGCCAGCAGTGCTGGACAGGGGTACACCGGGGAGCTGTTTTTT. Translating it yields CASSAGQGYTGELFF.

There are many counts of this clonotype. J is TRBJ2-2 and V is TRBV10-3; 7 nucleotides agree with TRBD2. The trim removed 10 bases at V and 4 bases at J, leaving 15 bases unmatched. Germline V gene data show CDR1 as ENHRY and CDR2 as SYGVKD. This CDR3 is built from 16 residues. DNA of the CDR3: TGTGCCAGCCGAACGCCCAAGCGGGGCCCCACCGGGGAGCTGTTTTTT. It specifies CASRTPKRGPTGELFF.

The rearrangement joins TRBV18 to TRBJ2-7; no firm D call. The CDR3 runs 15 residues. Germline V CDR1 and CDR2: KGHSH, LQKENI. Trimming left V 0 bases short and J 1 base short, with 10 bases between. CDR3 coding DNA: TGTGCCAGCTCACCACCGGGCCCCTTATCCTACGAGCAGTACTTC. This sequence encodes CASSPPGPLSYEQYF.

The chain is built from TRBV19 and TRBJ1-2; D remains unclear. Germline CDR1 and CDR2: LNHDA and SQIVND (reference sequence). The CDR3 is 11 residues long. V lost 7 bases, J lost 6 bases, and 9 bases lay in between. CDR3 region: CASKAGNGYTF. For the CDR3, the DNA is TGTGCCAGTAAGGCGGGGAATGGCTACACCTTC.

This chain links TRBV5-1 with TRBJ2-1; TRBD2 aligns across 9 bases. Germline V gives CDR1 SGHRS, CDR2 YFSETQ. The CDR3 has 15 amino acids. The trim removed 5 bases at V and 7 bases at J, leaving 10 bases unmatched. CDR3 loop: CASRVAGVSTNEQFF. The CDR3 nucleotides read TGCGCCAGCAGAGTAGCGGGGGTTAGCACGAATGAGCAGTTCTTC.

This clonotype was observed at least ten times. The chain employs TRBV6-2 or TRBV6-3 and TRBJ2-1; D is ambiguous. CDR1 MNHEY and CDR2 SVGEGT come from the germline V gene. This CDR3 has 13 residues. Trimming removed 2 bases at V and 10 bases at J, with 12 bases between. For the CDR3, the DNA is TGTGCCAGCAGTTACCCGGGCAGACTGGAGCAGTTCTTC. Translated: CASSYPGRLEQFF.

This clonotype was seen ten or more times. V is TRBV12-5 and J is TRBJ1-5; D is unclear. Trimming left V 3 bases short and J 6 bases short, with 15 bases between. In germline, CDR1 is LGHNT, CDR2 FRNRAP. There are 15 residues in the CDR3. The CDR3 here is CASGLRRSWCQPQHF. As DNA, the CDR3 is TGTGCTAGTGGTTTAAGACGGAGTTGGTGTCAGCCCCAGCATTTT. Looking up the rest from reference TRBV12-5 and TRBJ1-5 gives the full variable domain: DARVTQTPRHKVTEMGQEVTMRCQPILGHNTVFWYRQTMMQGLELLAYFRNRAPLDDSGMPKDRFSAEMPDATLATLKIQPSEPRDSAVYFCASGLRRSWCQPQHFGDGTRLSIL.